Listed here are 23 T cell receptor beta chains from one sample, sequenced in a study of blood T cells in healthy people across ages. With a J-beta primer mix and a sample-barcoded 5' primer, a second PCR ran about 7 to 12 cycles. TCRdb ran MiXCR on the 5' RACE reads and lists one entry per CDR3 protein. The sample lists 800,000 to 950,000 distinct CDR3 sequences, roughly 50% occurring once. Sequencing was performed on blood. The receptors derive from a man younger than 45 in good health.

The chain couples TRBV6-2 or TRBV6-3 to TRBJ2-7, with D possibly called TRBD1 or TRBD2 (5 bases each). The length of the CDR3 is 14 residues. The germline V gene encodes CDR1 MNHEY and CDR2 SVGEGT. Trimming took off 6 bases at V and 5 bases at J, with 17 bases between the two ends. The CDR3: CASSTGTASDEQYF. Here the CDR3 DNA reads TGTGCCAGCAGCACCGGGACGGCGTCCGACGAGCAGTACTTC.

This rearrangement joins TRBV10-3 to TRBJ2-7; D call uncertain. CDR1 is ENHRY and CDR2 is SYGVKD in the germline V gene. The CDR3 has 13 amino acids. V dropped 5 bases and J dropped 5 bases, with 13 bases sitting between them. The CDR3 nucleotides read TGTGCCATCAGTCGTGACAAGAGGAACGAGCAGTACTTC. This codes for CAISRDKRNEQYF.

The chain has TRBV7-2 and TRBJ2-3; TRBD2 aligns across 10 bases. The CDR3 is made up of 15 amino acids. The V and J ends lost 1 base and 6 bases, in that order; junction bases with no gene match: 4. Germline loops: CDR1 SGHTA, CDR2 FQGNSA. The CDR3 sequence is CASSLVAGGGDTQYF. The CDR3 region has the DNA TGTGCCAGCAGCTTAGTAGCGGGGGGCGGGGATACGCAGTATTTT.

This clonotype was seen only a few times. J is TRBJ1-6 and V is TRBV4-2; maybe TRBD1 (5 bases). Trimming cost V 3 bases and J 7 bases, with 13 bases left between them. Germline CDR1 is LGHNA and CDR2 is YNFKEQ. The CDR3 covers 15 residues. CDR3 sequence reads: CASSQEGLTNSPLHF. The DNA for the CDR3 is TGTGCCAGCAGCCAGGAGGGACTTACAAATTCACCCCTCCACTTT.

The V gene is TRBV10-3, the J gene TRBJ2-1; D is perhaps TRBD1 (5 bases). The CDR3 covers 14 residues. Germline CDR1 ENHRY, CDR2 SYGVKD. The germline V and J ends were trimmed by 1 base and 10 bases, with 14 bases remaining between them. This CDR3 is CAISELAQGLEQFF. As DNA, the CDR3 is TGTGCCATCAGTGAGTTGGCCCAGGGTTTAGAGCAGTTCTTC.

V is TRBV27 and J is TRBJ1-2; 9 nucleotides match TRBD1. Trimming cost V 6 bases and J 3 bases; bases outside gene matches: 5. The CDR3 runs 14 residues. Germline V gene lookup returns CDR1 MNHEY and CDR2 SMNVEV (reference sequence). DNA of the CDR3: TGTGCCAGCAGAGCGACAGGGGGACACTATGGCTACACCTTC. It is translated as CASRATGGHYGYTF.

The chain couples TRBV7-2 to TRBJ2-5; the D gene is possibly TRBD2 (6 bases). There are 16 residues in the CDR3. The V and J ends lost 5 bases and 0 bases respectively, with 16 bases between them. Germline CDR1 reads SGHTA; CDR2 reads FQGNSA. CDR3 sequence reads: CASSPRRGLDQETQYF. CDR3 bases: TGTGCCAGCAGCCCCAGGCGGGGTCTAGACCAAGAGACCCAGTACTTC.

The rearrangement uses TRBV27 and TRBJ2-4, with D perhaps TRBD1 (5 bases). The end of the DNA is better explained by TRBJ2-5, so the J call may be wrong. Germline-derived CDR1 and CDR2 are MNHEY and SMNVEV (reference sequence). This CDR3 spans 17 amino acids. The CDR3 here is CASSSDRGELYQETQYF. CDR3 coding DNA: TGTGCCAGCAGTTCAGACAGAGGAGAGTTGTACCAAGAGACCCAGTACTTC.

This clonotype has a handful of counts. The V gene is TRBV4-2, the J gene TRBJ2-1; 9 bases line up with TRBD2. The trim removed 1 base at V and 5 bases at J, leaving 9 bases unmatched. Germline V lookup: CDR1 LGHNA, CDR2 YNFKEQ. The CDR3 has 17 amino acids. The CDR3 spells CASSQVPLAGNHNEQFF. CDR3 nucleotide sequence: TGTGCCAGCAGCCAAGTTCCCCTAGCGGGGAATCACAATGAGCAGTTCTTC.

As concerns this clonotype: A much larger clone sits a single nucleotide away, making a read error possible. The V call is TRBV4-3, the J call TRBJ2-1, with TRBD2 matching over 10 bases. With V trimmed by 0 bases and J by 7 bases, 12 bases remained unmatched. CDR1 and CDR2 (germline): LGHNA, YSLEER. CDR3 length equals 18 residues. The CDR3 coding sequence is TGCGCCAGCAGCCAAGATTCTTGTTCGGCTAGCGGGGGTAATGAGCAGTTCTTC. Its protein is CASSQDSCSASGGNEQFF.

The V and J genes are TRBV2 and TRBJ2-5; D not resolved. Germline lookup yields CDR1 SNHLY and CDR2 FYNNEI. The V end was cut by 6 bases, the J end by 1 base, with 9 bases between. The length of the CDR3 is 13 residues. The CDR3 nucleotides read TGTGCCAGCAGGAGGACGTTCCAAGAGACCCAGTACTTC. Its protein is CASRRTFQETQYF.

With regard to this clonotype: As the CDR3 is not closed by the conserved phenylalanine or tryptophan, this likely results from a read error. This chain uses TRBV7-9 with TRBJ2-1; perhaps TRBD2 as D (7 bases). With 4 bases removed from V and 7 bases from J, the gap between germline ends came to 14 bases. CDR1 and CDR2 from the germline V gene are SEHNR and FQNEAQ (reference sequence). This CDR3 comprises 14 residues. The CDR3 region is CASSSVGGRNEQFS. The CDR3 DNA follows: TGTGCCAGCAGCTCAGTGGGGGGGCGGAATGAGCAGTTCTCC.

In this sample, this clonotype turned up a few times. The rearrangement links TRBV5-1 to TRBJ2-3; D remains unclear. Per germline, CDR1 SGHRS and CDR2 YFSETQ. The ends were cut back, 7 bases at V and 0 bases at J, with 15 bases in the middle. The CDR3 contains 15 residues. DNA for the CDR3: TGCGCCAGCCAAACCGGATTAGAAAGCACAGATACGCAGTATTTT. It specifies CASQTGLESTDTQYF.

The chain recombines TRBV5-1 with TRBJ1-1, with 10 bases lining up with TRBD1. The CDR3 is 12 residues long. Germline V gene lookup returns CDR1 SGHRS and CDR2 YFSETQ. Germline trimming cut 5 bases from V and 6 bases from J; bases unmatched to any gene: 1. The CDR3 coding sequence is TGCGCCAGCAGGGGGACAGGGGCTGAAGCTTTCTTT. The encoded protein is CASRGTGAEAFF. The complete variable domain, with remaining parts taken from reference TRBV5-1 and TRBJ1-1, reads KAGVTQTPRYLIKTRGQQVTLSCSPISGHRSVSWYQQTPGQGLQFLFEYFSETQRNKGNFPGRFSGRQFSNSRSEMNVSTLELGDSALYLCASRGTGAEAFFGQGTRLTVV.

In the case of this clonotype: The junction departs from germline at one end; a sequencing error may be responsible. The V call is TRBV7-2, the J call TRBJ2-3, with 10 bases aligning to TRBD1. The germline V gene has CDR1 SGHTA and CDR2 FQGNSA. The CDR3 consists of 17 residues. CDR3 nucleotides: TGTGCCAGCAGCTTAAGGACAGGGGGTTCTAACACAGATGCGCAGTATTTT. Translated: CASSLRTGGSNTDAQYF.

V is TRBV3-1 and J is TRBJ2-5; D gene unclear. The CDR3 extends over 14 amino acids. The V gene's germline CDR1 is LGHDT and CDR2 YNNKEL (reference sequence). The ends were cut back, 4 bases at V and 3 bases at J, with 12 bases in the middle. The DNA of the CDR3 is TGTGCCAGCAGCCCTTCTTATGCCGAAGAGACCCAGTACTTC. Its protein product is CASSPSYAEETQYF.

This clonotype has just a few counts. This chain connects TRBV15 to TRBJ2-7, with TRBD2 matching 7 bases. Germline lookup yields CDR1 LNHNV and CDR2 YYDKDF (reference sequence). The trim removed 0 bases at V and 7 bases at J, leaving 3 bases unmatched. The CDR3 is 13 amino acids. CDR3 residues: CATSRDLAAEQYF. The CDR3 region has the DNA TGTGCCACCAGCAGAGATCTAGCGGCTGAGCAGTACTTC.

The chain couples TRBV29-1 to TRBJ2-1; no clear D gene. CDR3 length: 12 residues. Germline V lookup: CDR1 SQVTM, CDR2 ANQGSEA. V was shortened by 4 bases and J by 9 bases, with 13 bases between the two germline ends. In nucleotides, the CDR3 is TGCAGCGTTGCCTACGCACCAAGTGAGCAGTTCTTC. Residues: CSVAYAPSEQFF.

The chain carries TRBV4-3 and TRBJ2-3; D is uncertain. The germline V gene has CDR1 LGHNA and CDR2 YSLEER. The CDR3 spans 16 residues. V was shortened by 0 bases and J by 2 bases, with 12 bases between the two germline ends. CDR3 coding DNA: TGCGCCAGCAGCCAAGATCAGTTCGGATCCACAGATACGCAGTATTTT. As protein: CASSQDQFGSTDTQYF.

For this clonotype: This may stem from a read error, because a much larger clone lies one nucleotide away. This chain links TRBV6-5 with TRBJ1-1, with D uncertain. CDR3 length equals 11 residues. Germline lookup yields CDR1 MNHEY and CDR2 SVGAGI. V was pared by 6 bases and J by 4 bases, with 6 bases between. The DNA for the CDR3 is TGTGCCAGCAGGGAGAGCACTGAAGCTTTCTTT. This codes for CASRESTEAFF.

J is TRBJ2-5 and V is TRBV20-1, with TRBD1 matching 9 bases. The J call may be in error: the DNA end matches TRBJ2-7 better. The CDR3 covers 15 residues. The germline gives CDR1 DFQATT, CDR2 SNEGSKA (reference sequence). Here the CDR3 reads CSAIKPGQGFREQYF. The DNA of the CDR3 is TGCAGTGCTATCAAACCGGGACAGGGATTTCGCGAGCAGTACTTC.

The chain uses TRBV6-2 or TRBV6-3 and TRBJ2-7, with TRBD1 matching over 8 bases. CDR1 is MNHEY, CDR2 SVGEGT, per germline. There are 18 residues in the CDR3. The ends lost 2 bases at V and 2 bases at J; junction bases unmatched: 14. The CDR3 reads CASSYPTTGAVNTYEQYF. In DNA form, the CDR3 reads TGTGCCAGCAGTTACCCCACGACAGGGGCCGTTAATACCTACGAGCAGTACTTC.

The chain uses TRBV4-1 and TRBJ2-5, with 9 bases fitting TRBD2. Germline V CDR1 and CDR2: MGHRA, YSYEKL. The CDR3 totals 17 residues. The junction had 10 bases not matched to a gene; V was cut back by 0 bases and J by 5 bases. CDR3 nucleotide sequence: TGCGCCAGCAGCCAAGAACCTAGCGGGGCTATTAGGGAGACCCAGTACTTC. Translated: CASSQEPSGAIRETQYF.